This T cell receptor beta chain was found in a study of graft-versus-host responses after intestinal transplantation. CDR1 is SGHRS and CDR2 is YFSETQ in the germline V gene. The CDR3 runs 15 residues. V lost 4 bases and J lost 0; bases outside the gene matches: 6. Points on this clone: Its target is not known.

Clones were sequenced by immunoSEQ multiplex PCR, and TCRdb holds only the in-frame ones, with some missing. The data hold around 110,000 clones, with 90% observed a single time. This sequence was found in a human donor who received an intestinal transplant. This chain uses TRBV5-1 with TRBJ1-1, with 7 bases lining up with TRBD1. Sample: unstimulated CD4+ T cells sorted from spleen or lymph node cells, taken before intestinal transplant. The CDR3 protein is CASSGWDSLNTEAFF. CDR3 DNA sequence: TGCGCCAGCAGCGGATGGGACAGCTTGAACACTGAAGCTTTCTTT.